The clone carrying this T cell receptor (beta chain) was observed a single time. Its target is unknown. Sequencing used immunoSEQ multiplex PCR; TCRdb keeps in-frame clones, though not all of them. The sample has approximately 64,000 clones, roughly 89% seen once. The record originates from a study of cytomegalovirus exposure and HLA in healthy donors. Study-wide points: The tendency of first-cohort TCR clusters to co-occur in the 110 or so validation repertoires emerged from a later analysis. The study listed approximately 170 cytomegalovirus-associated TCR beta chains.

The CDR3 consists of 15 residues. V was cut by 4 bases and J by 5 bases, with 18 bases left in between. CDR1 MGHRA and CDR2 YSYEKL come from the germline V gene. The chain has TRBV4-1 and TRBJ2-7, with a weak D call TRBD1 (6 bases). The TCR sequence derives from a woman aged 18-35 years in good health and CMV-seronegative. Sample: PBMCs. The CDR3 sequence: CASSPASNRVDEQYF. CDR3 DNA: TGCGCCAGCAGCCCAGCCTCAAACAGGGTTGACGAGCAGTACTTC.